What follows are 18 T cell receptor beta chains derived from one specimen sequenced in a study of T cells after posttransplantation cyclophosphamide. Assay used: immunoSEQ multiplex PCR; TCRdb lists only in-frame clones, some missing. This sample comprises tens of thousands of clones, none seen once only. The source material was PBMCs. All receptors come from a woman aged 25 to 39 in good health and a related stem cell transplant donor.

This chain joins TRBV27 and TRBJ2-5; a possible D gene is TRBD2 (6 bases). The V gene's germline CDR1 is MNHEY and CDR2 SMNVEV (reference sequence). The V and J ends lost 3 bases and 4 bases respectively, with 15 bases between them. The CDR3 runs to 15 residues. Here the CDR3 DNA reads TGTGCCAGCAGTTTCAATCCAGGGCGGGGAGAGACCCAGTACTTC. Protein: CASSFNPGRGETQYF.

This clone was picked up many times. The chain links TRBV7-9 to TRBJ2-3; 7 bases line up with TRBD2. J gave up 4 bases and V 4 bases, and 11 bases lay outside the gene matches. Germline V gives CDR1 SEHNR, CDR2 FQNEAQ (reference sequence). This CDR3 has 16 residues. The CDR3 bases are TGTGCCAGCAGCTCCCCGAGGCTACGGGGGGCAGATACGCAGTATTTT. Amino acid sequence: CASSSPRLRGADTQYF.

Ten or more counts support this clone. The chain employs TRBV7-9 and TRBJ2-7; D unresolved. V gave up 1 base and J gave up 0 bases, with 4 bases separating them. Per germline, CDR1 SEHNR and CDR2 FQNEAQ (reference sequence). This CDR3 has 13 residues. The CDR3 DNA reads as TGTGCCAGCAGCTTAGACTACTCCTACGAGCAGTACTTC. It encodes CASSLDYSYEQYF.

This clone appeared many times. This chain uses TRBV12-3 or TRBV12-4 with TRBJ1-3; tentatively, D is TRBD1 (5 bases). V was pared by 6 bases and J by 0 bases, with 15 bases between. This CDR3 is built from 16 residues. Here the CDR3 reads CASRNTGYDSGNTIYF. CDR3 nucleotides: TGTGCCAGCAGGAATACAGGTTACGACTCTGGAAACACCATATATTTT.

This clone was detected ten times or more. The V call is TRBV11-2, the J call TRBJ2-5; TRBD1 matches at 9 bases. The CDR3 is made up of 15 amino acids. The V and J ends lost 5 bases and 4 bases, in that order; junction bases with no gene match: 8. Germline CDR1 reads SGHAT; CDR2 reads FQNNGV. As DNA, the CDR3 is TGTGCCAGCAGCATAACAGGGGGCGGGACAGAGACCCAGTACTTC. Translated, it gives CASSITGGGTETQYF.

The rearrangement joins TRBV18 to TRBJ2-7, with 8 positions matching TRBD1. The CDR3 loop spans 16 amino acids. Germline V lookup: CDR1 KGHSH, CDR2 LQKENI. V dropped 3 bases and J dropped 4; count of bases not matched to a gene: 11. The DNA of the CDR3 is TGTGCCAGCTCACCGAGACAGGGGCTCGAAATATACGAGCAGTACTTC. It encodes CASSPRQGLEIYEQYF.

The rearrangement joins TRBV6-5 to TRBJ2-3, with D unresolved. The germline V gene has CDR1 MNHEY and CDR2 SVGAGI. The CDR3 is 12 residues long. Trimming cost V 6 bases and J 4 bases, with 8 bases left between them. The CDR3 loop is CASSSRADTQYF. The CDR3 coding sequence is TGTGCCAGCAGCTCAAGGGCAGATACGCAGTATTTT.

This chain links TRBV5-1 with TRBJ2-3, with 8 bases identical to TRBD2. CDR1 and CDR2 from the germline V gene are SGHRS and YFSETQ. The junction had 5 bases not matched to a gene; V was cut back by 4 bases and J by 1 base. This CDR3 spans 15 amino acids. CDR3 sequence (DNA): TGCGCCAGCAGCAAGAGCGGGGGAGGCACAGATACGCAGTATTTT. Its translation is CASSKSGGGTDTQYF.

This clone was counted many times. V is TRBV2 and J is TRBJ2-7; D is perhaps TRBD1 (5 bases). Germline V gives CDR1 SNHLY, CDR2 FYNNEI. V lost 4 bases and J lost 6, with 16 bases in between. This CDR3 is built from 14 residues. The CDR3 loop reads CASSVIAGLGEQYF. The CDR3 DNA reads as TGTGCCAGCAGTGTCATTGCAGGGCTCGGCGAGCAGTACTTC.

This clone appeared many times. This chain joins TRBV7-9 and TRBJ2-1; 9 bases map to TRBD2. The germline V gene encodes CDR1 SEHNR and CDR2 FQNEAQ (reference sequence). Trimming took 1 base from V and 4 from J; bases not matched to a gene: 5. This CDR3 has 16 residues. CDR3 nucleotides: TGTGCCAGCAGCTTAGGTGGCGGGGGGGTGTACAATGAGCAGTTCTTC. It encodes CASSLGGGGVYNEQFF. Full variable domain (remainder filled in from reference TRBV7-9 and TRBJ2-1): DTGVSQNPRHKITKRGQNVTFRCDPISEHNRLYWYRQTLGQGPEFLTYFQNEAQLEKSRLLSDRFSAERPKGSFSTLEIQRTEQGDSAMYLCASSLGGGGVYNEQFFGPGTRLTVL.

This clone was counted between two and nine times. This chain joins TRBV9 and TRBJ2-2; D is possibly TRBD2 (5 bases). V was pared by 0 bases and J by 6 bases, with 12 bases between. This CDR3 region has 15 residues. Germline CDR1 reads SGDLS; CDR2 reads YYNGEE. CDR3 coding DNA: TGTGCCAGCAGCGTAGAAGAGGGCTCTTCCGGGGAGCTGTTTTTT. Its protein product is CASSVEEGSSGELFF.

This clone came up many times. The CDR3 DNA sequence: TGTGCCAGCAGCTCCTATAGGGGGACAGGGAAGGATTTCTATGGCTACACCTTC. Its protein is CASSSYRGTGKDFYGYTF. The genes are TRBV7-9 and TRBJ1-2; TRBD1 matches 9 bases. V lost 4 bases and J lost 4; bases outside the gene matches: 16. Germline CDR1 and CDR2: SEHNR and FQNEAQ (reference sequence). The CDR3 extends over 18 amino acids.

This clone appeared many times. V is TRBV6-2 or TRBV6-3 and J is TRBJ1-5; a possible D gene is TRBD1 (5 bases). CDR1 is MNHEY, CDR2 SVGEGT, per germline. The V gene lost 0 bases and the J gene lost 3 bases, with 9 bases spanning the gap. This CDR3 comprises 15 residues. CDR3 sequence reads: CASSYSLGANQPQHF. Written as DNA, the CDR3 is TGTGCCAGCAGTTACTCGCTAGGGGCCAATCAGCCCCAGCATTTT.

J is TRBJ2-3 and V is TRBV25-1; 10 positions agree with TRBD2. Germline loops: CDR1 MGHDK, CDR2 SYGVNS. The CDR3 extends over 16 amino acids. Losses at the gene ends were 1 base for V and 0 bases for J; bases not matched to a gene: 1. The CDR3 DNA is TGTGCCAGCAGTGAATTACTAGCGGGGAGCACAGATACGCAGTATTTT. Amino acids: CASSELLAGSTDTQYF. Combining the CDR3 with reference TRBV25-1 and TRBJ2-3 gives the whole variable domain EADIYQTPRYLVIGTGKKITLECSQTMGHDKMYWYQQDPGMELHLIHYSYGVNSTEKGDLSSESTVSRIRTEHFPLTLESARPSHTSQYLCASSELLAGSTDTQYFGPGTRLTVL.

At least ten counts were recorded for this clone. This chain connects TRBV12-3 or TRBV12-4 to TRBJ2-3, with a possible D match to TRBD2 (5 bases). There are 15 residues in the CDR3. Deletions cut 1 base from V and 1 base from J, with 9 bases between. CDR3 sequence reads: CASSLGGWGTDTQYF. CDR3 coding DNA: TGTGCCAGCAGTTTAGGAGGGTGGGGCACAGATACGCAGTATTTT.

This clone was recorded many times. This sequence joins TRBV4-2 and TRBJ2-7; D ambiguous. The V gene's germline CDR1 is LGHNA and CDR2 YNFKEQ. The V end was cut by 0 bases, the J end by 0 bases, with 12 bases between. The length of the CDR3 is 16 residues. The CDR3, as DNA: TGTGCCAGCAGCCAAGAGAGGCCAGCGAGCTCCTACGAGCAGTACTTC. Encoded protein: CASSQERPASSYEQYF.

This sequence joins TRBV12-3 or TRBV12-4 and TRBJ2-1; a weak D match, TRBD2 (7 bases). The CDR3 is made up of 16 amino acids. V lost 2 bases, J lost 5 bases, and 16 bases lay in between. The CDR3 spells CASSLRGGGHHNEQFF. The CDR3 DNA reads as TGTGCCAGCAGTTTAAGGGGCGGGGGCCACCACAATGAGCAGTTCTTC.

This clone was picked up many times. The V gene is TRBV5-1, the J gene TRBJ1-4; D might be TRBD1 (6 bases). V shed 6 bases and J shed 8 bases, with 14 bases lying between them. The CDR3 runs 13 residues. Germline CDR1 reads SGHRS; CDR2 reads YFSETQ. The CDR3 spells CASTIGTNEKLFF. CDR3 sequence (DNA): TGCGCCAGCACAATAGGGACAAACGAAAAACTGTTTTTT.